This paragraph reports one T cell receptor beta chain. No antigen is known for it. Generated by immunoSEQ multiplex PCR, the TCRdb table keeps only in-frame clones and is missing some. Of tens of thousands of clones listed, 80% to 90% are singletons. The data were taken from a study of PD-1 blockade in classical Hodgkin lymphoma. Time point described: cycle 4 day 1 (C4D1), after 5 to 7 weeks of nivolumab. With no exception, relapse followed autologous stem cell transplantation in all patients, and brentuximab vedotin exposure varied. Magnetic negative selection was used to purify CD4+ T cells from thawed PBMCs. Notes on the study in general: Patients excluded were those beginning nivolumab under 1 year after ASCT. Underlying causes for the observed repertoire differences were not defined, possibly disease activity or prior therapy.

V lost 3 bases and J lost 6, with 5 bases in between. This CDR3 is 12 amino acids long. CDR1 and CDR2 from the germline V gene are SEHNR and FQNEAQ (reference sequence). Sample: CD4+ T cells from blood, taken before the fourth cycle of nivolumab. The clonotype originates from a human donor with classical Hodgkin lymphoma. The rearrangement links TRBV7-9 to TRBJ2-2; D gene unclear. The CDR3 DNA sequence: TGTGCCAGCAGCTTCTACCCCGGGGAGCTGTTTTTT. Translated: CASSFYPGELFF.